This is a list of T cell receptor beta chains from one sample in a study of Tregs in tolerant kidney transplant recipients. Profiling relied on immunoSEQ multiplex PCR, and the TCRdb table lists in-frame clones only, not all of them. The table includes 92,000 or so clones, more than 80% detected once. Material for sequencing was CD8+ T cells from blood. The receptors shown here come from a human donor in good health. The conserved cysteine and the conserved F or W are not part of the CDR3 here. Rows may omit the clone size; those that give it use once, few, many or a size class.

>TRBJ2-7|once|TRBV27
ASRKAGISYEQY
>TRBJ2-6|-|TRBV12-5
ASGLLPPPVRANVLT
>TRBJ1-2|-|TRBV27
ASSLRGFGHT
>TRBJ2-2|-|TRBV5-1
ASSPAGGRAGELF
>TRBJ2-7|-|TRBV27
ASSPLGYEQY
>TRBJ1-2|-|TRBV18
ASSPPIQGAYGYT
>TRBJ2-1|-|TRBV5-6
ASSLGGGQGVDEQF
>TRBJ2-1|-|TRBV27
ASTQGSSGHNEQF
>TRBJ2-7|medium-sized|TRBV7-9
ASSLAYGVVHEQY
>TRBJ2-5|-|TRBV20-1
SAREEGTQY
>TRBJ1-2|-|TRBV27
ASSLLGTAGYT
>TRBJ1-2|-|TRBV7-8
ASSLGGTGVRGYT
>TRBJ2-3|-|TRBV5-5
ASSFRDSYTDTQY
>TRBJ1-2|-|TRBV5-6
ASSLPGTGVNYGYT
>TRBJ2-3|-|TRBV19
ASSLAGGPVYTQY
>TRBJ2-7|-|TRBV5-1
ASSWSGFSYEQY
>TRBJ2-1|-|TRBV4-2
ASSQEVGLAGNEQF
>TRBJ2-7|-|TRBV7-9
ASTFGTSGSWYEQY
>TRBJ1-1|once|TRBV5-4
ASSLSYTGTEAF
>TRBJ2-7|-|TRBV6-5
ASSYTPAGAIYEQY
>TRBJ2-7|-|TRBV5-8
ASSLGREMGEQY
>TRBJ1-1|-|TRBV13
ASHYPAGSSTEAF
>TRBJ2-1|-|TRBV27
ASSFGRNNEQF
>TRBJ2-2|-|TRBV7-8
ASSLELSGADTGELF
>TRBJ2-7|-|TRBV7-9
ASSLSPGNEQY
>TRBJ1-4|once|TRBV6-6
ASSYLGGNEKLF
>TRBJ2-3|-|TRBV13
ASRTSGGVDTQY
>TRBJ1-2|-|TRBV19
ASSIRDRHHNYGYT
>TRBJ2-1|-|TRBV27
ASSQGGGSYNEQF
>TRBJ2-1|-|TRBV4-1
ASSPHVAGGDYNEQF
>TRBJ2-1|-|TRBV27
ASTSRTPAYNEQF
>TRBJ1-2|once|TRBV6-1
ASKEELPYGYT
>TRBJ2-1|once|TRBV27
ASSFTRTGNNEQF
>TRBJ1-5|once|TRBV4-2
ASSQYQGDNQPQH
>TRBJ2-1|-|TRBV28
ATPGLAGEQF
>TRBJ1-5|-|TRBV21-1
ASSKAGVGPVFGNQPQH
>TRBJ2-3|once|TRBV7-3
ASSIIAGGPFSDTQY